Listed here are 20 T cell receptor beta chains from one sample, sequenced in a study of CD8+CD57+ T cells in acquired aplastic anemia. CDR3 and TCR beta VDJ profiling relied on genomic DNA as the template. TCRdb redid the calling of the reads with MiXCR, one entry per CDR3 protein. The repertoire holds approximately 99,000 distinct CDR3 sequences, with approximately 48% as singletons. The sample was sorted CD4+, CD8+, or CD8+CD57+ T cells (not recorded which) from PBMCs. The receptors come from a human donor in good health, serving as a control.

This clonotype was counted once. J is TRBJ1-1 and V is TRBV12-3 or TRBV12-4; D is possibly TRBD1 (5 bases). There are 13 residues in the CDR3. V lost 10 bases to trimming and J lost 8 bases, with 20 bases between them. The CDR3 bases are TGTGCCACCAGATCAACCCGGGGCCGAGAAGCTTTCTTT. This codes for CATRSTRGREAFF.

This clonotype came up a few times. V and J are TRBV13 and TRBJ1-2; D is undetermined. This CDR3 is built from 13 residues. Germline lookup yields CDR1 PRHDT and CDR2 FYEKMQ (reference sequence). Trimming shortened V by 1 base and J by 2 bases, and 5 bases separated the two germline ends. DNA of the CDR3: TGTGCCAGCAGCTTAGTCGGGAACTATGGCTACACCTTC. It codes for CASSLVGNYGYTF.

In its sample, this clonotype was seen many times. This could be a read error, since a much larger clone is one nucleotide away. CDR3 region: CASSGGGREVLNYGYTF. DNA for the CDR3: TGTGCCAGCAGTGGGGGGGGCAGGGAGGTACTTAACTATGGCTACACCTTC. This chain joins TRBV25-1 and TRBJ1-2; a possible D gene is TRBD1 (6 bases). V gave up 4 bases and J gave up 1 base, with 19 bases separating them. Germline V gives CDR1 MGHDK, CDR2 SYGVNS. The CDR3 runs 17 residues.

For this clonotype: A much larger clone differs by one base, so this may be a read error. This chain joins TRBV30 and TRBJ1-2; D unresolved. The CDR3 runs 14 residues. Germline V CDR1 and CDR2: GTSNPN, SVGIG (reference sequence). This chain's CDR3 is CACRSLARGYGYAF. The CDR3 nucleotides are TGTGCCTGCAGGTCTTTGGCCCGTGGATATGGCTACGCCTTC.

This clonotype has ten or more counts. V is TRBV5-4 and J is TRBJ1-2; the D is unclear. The CDR3 spans 14 residues. Germline CDR1 and CDR2: SGHNT and YYREEE (reference sequence). Trimming left V 4 bases short and J 8 bases short, with 18 bases between. The CDR3: CASSDPLEGIGYTF. The DNA of the CDR3 is TGTGCCAGCAGCGACCCCCTTGAAGGGATAGGCTACACCTTC.

As concerns this clonotype: An end of the junction differs from the germline gene, which may be a read error. This rearrangement joins TRBV25-1 to TRBJ2-7; 10 bases line up with TRBD2. CDR1 is MGHDK and CDR2 is SYGVNS in the germline V gene. The CDR3 contains 15 residues. The chain's CDR3 is CATSDKLAGSYEQYF. For the CDR3, the DNA is TGTGCCACCAGTGACAAACTAGCGGGATCCTACGAGCAGTACTTC.

The chain couples TRBV7-9 to TRBJ1-2, with 7 bases fitting TRBD1. Germline CDR1 SEHNR, CDR2 FQNEAQ (reference sequence). Unmatched junction bases numbered 8, after V lost 4 bases and J lost 6 bases. CDR3 length equals 14 residues. This chain's CDR3 is CASSSLGQVDGYTF. The CDR3 DNA is TGTGCCAGCAGCTCACTAGGACAGGTTGATGGCTACACCTTC.

The chain has TRBV9 and TRBJ2-7, with D perhaps matching TRBD1 (5 bases). CDR3 length: 15 amino acids. V lost 0 bases, J lost 6 bases, and 16 bases lay in between. CDR1 is SGDLS and CDR2 is YYNGEE in the germline V gene. The CDR3, as DNA: TGTGCCAGCAGCGTAGAGGTGGGGATTCAGGGCGAGCAGTACTTC. This codes for CASSVEVGIQGEQYF.

The chain combines TRBV9 with TRBJ2-2, with D perhaps TRBD1 or TRBD2 (5 bases each). The CDR3 is made up of 14 amino acids. The germline CDR1 and CDR2 sequences are SGDLS and YYNGEE. This CDR3 reads CARPGTGQAGELFF. As DNA, the CDR3 is TGTGCTAGACCCGGGACGGGCCAAGCCGGGGAGCTGTTTTTT.

The chain joins TRBV10-1 to TRBJ2-1; 7 nucleotides agree with TRBD1. The germline gives CDR1 WNHNN, CDR2 SYGVQD (reference sequence). J gave up 8 bases and V 5 bases, and 6 bases lay outside the gene matches. This CDR3 spans 13 amino acids. The CDR3 is CASSTGAGDEQFF. CDR3 coding DNA: TGCGCCAGCAGTACAGGGGCTGGGGATGAGCAGTTCTTC.

This rearrangement joins TRBV19 to TRBJ1-3; possible D gene TRBD1, 6 bases. The CDR3 consists of 14 residues. Trimming pared 8 bases from V and 0 bases from J, leaving 11 bases between. Per the germline V gene, CDR1 is LNHDA and CDR2 is SQIVND (reference sequence). CDR3 sequence reads: CASADSHSGNTIYF. The CDR3 DNA follows: TGTGCCAGTGCGGACAGCCACTCTGGAAACACCATATATTTT.

Ten or more counts support this clonotype. This chain uses TRBV4-2 with TRBJ1-1; no reliable D call. CDR1 is LGHNA, CDR2 YNFKEQ, per germline. The CDR3 is 13 residues long. The germline V and J ends were trimmed by 5 bases and 0 bases, with 7 bases remaining between them. In nucleotides, the CDR3 is TGTGCCAGCAGCGCCGGCGTGAACACTGAAGCTTTCTTT. Translated, it gives CASSAGVNTEAFF.

This rearrangement joins TRBV20-1 to TRBJ2-1; 10 nucleotides align to TRBD2. CDR1 DFQATT and CDR2 SNEGSKA come from the germline V gene (reference sequence). V gave up 1 base and J gave up 12 bases; unmatched junction bases: 3. The CDR3 consists of 12 residues. The CDR3 DNA is TGCAGTGCTAGAGTTGCTAGCGGGGGGCAGTTCTTC. This codes for CSARVASGGQFF.

This rearrangement joins TRBV10-3 to TRBJ1-5; D not certain. There are 12 residues in the CDR3. Germline CDR1 ENHRY, CDR2 SYGVKD. V was shortened by 3 bases and J by 7 bases, with 7 bases between the two germline ends. This CDR3 is CAISDFQQPQHF. CDR3 coding DNA: TGTGCCATCAGTGACTTCCAGCAGCCCCAGCATTTT.

This clonotype was recorded many times. The V call is TRBV7-8, the J call TRBJ2-3; 10 bases are a match to TRBD1. The CDR3 length is 13 residues. V lost 8 bases and J lost 1; bases outside the gene matches: 0. The V gene's germline CDR1 is SGHVS and CDR2 FQNEAQ. CDR3 nucleotide sequence: TGTGCCAGCGGGACAGGGGGCACAGATACGCAGTATTTT. Its translation is CASGTGGTDTQYF.

V usage is TRBV10-3 and J usage is TRBJ2-3; D might be TRBD1 (6 bases). The V end was cut by 5 bases, the J end by 2 bases, with 11 bases between. This CDR3 has 14 residues. Looked up from germline, CDR1 is ENHRY and CDR2 is SYGVKD. CDR3 bases: TGTGCCATCAGTCAGACGGGACACACAGATACGCAGTATTTT. As protein: CAISQTGHTDTQYF.

This clonotype was counted at least ten times. The chain combines TRBV27 with TRBJ2-7; TRBD1 matches at 8 bases. The V gene end was trimmed by 5 bases and the J gene end by 5 bases; junction bases not matched to a gene: 8. In germline, CDR1 is MNHEY, CDR2 SMNVEV (reference sequence). The CDR3 runs to 14 residues. The DNA of the CDR3 is TGTGCCAGCAGTCCCGACAGGGGAGGTGACGAGCAGTACTTC. This gives the protein CASSPDRGGDEQYF.

This clonotype has at least ten counts. The CDR3 DNA reads as TGTGCCAGCAGTAGAGATTTAGGGGGCCAAGAGACCCAGTACTTC. It specifies CASSRDLGGQETQYF. V usage is TRBV6-4 and J usage is TRBJ2-5; D is perhaps TRBD1 (6 bases). Trimming stripped 5 bases from V and 1 base from J, with 14 bases between. Per the germline V gene, CDR1 is MRHNA and CDR2 is SNTAGT. The CDR3 loop spans 15 amino acids.

This clonotype was picked up one time. The rearrangement links TRBV25-1 to TRBJ1-5; unclear D gene. Per germline, CDR1 MGHDK and CDR2 SYGVNS. This CDR3 is built from 12 residues. V was clipped by 3 bases and J by 3 bases, with 3 bases between them. CDR3: CASSELNQPQHF. The DNA for the CDR3 is TGTGCCAGCAGTGAGCTCAATCAGCCCCAGCATTTT.

The chain employs TRBV29-1 and TRBJ2-7; D unclear. This CDR3 region has 14 residues. V was clipped by 4 bases and J by 2 bases, with 15 bases between them. Per germline, CDR1 SQVTM and CDR2 ANQGSEA. The CDR3 here is CSVGRASSTYEQYF. In DNA, the CDR3 is TGCAGCGTTGGAAGGGCCAGTTCTACCTACGAGCAGTACTTC.